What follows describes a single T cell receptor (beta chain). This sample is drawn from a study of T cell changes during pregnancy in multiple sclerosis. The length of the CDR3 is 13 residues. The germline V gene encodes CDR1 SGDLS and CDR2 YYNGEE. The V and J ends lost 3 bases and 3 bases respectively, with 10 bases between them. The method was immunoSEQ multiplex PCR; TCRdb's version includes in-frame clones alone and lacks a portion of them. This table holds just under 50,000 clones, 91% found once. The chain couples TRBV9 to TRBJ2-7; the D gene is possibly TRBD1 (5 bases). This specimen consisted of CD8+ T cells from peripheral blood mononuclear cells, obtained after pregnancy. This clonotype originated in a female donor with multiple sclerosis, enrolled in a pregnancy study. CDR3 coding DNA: TGTGCCAGCAGCGCCACAGGAAGCTACGAGCAGTACTTC. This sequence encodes CASSATGSYEQYF. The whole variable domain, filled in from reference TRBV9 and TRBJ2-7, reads DSGVTQTPKHLITATGQRVTLRCSPRSGDLSVYWYQQSLDQGLQFLIQYYNGEERAKGNILERFSAQQFPDLHSELNLSSLELGDSALYFCASSATGSYEQYFGPGTRLTVT.